Ten or more counts support the clone carrying this T cell receptor beta chain. The antigen remains undetermined. These data are taken from a study of T cells in Graves' hyperthyroidism and ophthalmopathy. The V gene lost 0 bases and the J gene lost 9 bases, with 12 bases spanning the gap. This CDR3 comprises 14 residues. Per germline, CDR1 MNHNS and CDR2 SASEGT. Notes on the study in general: Ophthalmopathy, which appeared later, was predicted by the model a median 6.5 months before onset.

Orbital computed tomography, thyroid ultrasound, serum thyroxine and TRAb, and clinical symptoms together informed the diagnoses. Any symptoms of ophthalmopathy came after the first hyperthyroidism diagnosis, from which the blood sample dates. From RNA transcripts, TCR beta CDR3 regions were amplified. The TCR CDR3 first-round RT-PCR relied on the HTBI primer set. One entry per CDR3 protein results from TCRdb running MiXCR on the multiplex PCR reads. The sample shows approximately 370,000 distinct CDR3 sequences, 17% of them seen only once. V is TRBV6-1 and J is TRBJ1-5, with D possibly being TRBD1 (5 bases). The receptor was isolated from a woman in her thirties with Graves' hyperthyroidism that later progressed to Graves' ophthalmopathy. Material: blood. The CDR3 DNA reads TGTGCCAGCAGTGAAGCGGGACGGGGACGGCCCCAGCATTTT. It specifies CASSEAGRGRPQHF.